This T cell receptor beta chain was profiled in a study of Ad26.COV2.S vaccination and SARS-CoV-2 variants. Study at large: Within the COV1001 Ad26.COV2.S trial arm, the donor was enrolled. Findings and limits, study-wide: Whether participants received vaccine or placebo, their non-spike TCR breadth was similar. Greater spike-specific TCR breadth was seen in vaccine recipients than in placebo recipients.

Treatment given: roughly 20 received Ad26.COV2.S at low or high dose, single or two shots; 5 received placebo; per-sample allocation not given. Material that was analyzed had been drawn on day 63 after the first vaccine or placebo injection. The V gene lost 0 bases and the J gene lost 5 bases, with 13 bases spanning the gap. Germline V CDR1 and CDR2: MGHRA, YSYEKL. This CDR3 is 15 amino acids long. Worth noting for this clone: The antigen remains undetermined.

Assay: immunoSEQ multiplex PCR; the TCRdb copy retains only in-frame clones and omits some. The table lists 300,000 to 400,000 clones, 85% to 90% of them singletons. The source material was peripheral blood, sampled in a trial of Ad26.COV2.S vaccine versus placebo. The source is a person aged 18-60 years who received the Ad26.COV2.S COVID-19 vaccine or a placebo. This chain connects TRBV4-1 to TRBJ1-1, with D tentatively TRBD1 (6 bases). CDR3 amino acids: CASSQEVGGRTEAFF. The DNA for the CDR3 is TGCGCCAGCAGCCAAGAGGTAGGGGGGCGAACTGAAGCTTTCTTT.